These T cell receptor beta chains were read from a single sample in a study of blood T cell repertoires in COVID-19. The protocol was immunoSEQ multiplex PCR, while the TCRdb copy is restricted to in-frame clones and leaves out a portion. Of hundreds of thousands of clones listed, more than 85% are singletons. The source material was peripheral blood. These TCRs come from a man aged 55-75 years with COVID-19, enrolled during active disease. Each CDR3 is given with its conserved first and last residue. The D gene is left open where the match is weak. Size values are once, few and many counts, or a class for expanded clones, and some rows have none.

cdr3_nt: TGTGCCAGCTCACCACCGAACATTAACTACGAGCAGTACTTC
cdr3_aa: CASSPPNINYEQYF
v_call: TRBV18
cdr3_length: 14
clone_size: -
d_call: -
j_call: TRBJ2-7

cdr3_nt: TGTGCCAGCAGCGGGGTGGAGGGTCTGAACACTGAAGCTTTCTTT
cdr3_aa: CASSGVEGLNTEAFF
v_call: TRBV9
cdr3_length: 15
clone_size: -
d_call: -
j_call: TRBJ1-1

cdr3_nt: TGTGCCAGCAGTGCTTACGGACTAGCGGTCCTCACCCCCTACAATGAGCAGTTCTTC
cdr3_aa: CASSAYGLAVLTPYNEQFF
v_call: TRBV6-1
cdr3_length: 19
clone_size: once
d_call: TRBD2
j_call: TRBJ2-1

cdr3_nt: TGCGCCAGCAGCAGACGACGGGGCGGGGGATCGGACAATGAGCAGTTCTTC
cdr3_aa: CASSRRRGGGSDNEQFF
v_call: TRBV5-1
cdr3_length: 17
clone_size: -
d_call: TRBD2
j_call: TRBJ2-1

cdr3_nt: TGTGCCAGCAGTATTACGGGGAAGGGAAGGTGGAGCAATCAGCCCCAGCATTTT
cdr3_aa: CASSITGKGRWSNQPQHF
v_call: TRBV28
cdr3_length: 18
clone_size: -
d_call: -
j_call: TRBJ1-5

cdr3_nt: TGTGCCAGCAGTGAAGGGAAACAGGATCTTCCGCATTTT
cdr3_aa: CASSEGKQDLPHF
v_call: TRBV6-1
cdr3_length: 13
clone_size: few
d_call: -
j_call: TRBJ1-5

cdr3_nt: TGTGCCTGGAGCGGCTCGGACAGGGGGTTAGTGGGGAACACTGAAGCTTTCTTT
cdr3_aa: CAWSGSDRGLVGNTEAFF
v_call: TRBV30
cdr3_length: 18
clone_size: -
d_call: TRBD1
j_call: TRBJ1-1

cdr3_nt: TGTGCCAGCAGCTTAGTTACCACAGGGCGCTCTGGAAACACCATATATTTT
cdr3_aa: CASSLVTTGRSGNTIYF
v_call: TRBV11-2
cdr3_length: 17
clone_size: -
d_call: -
j_call: TRBJ1-3

cdr3_nt: TGCGCCAGCAGTGAGCCAGGGGAAATCAGCCAGCAACGTGGCTACACCTTC
cdr3_aa: CASSEPGEISQQRGYTF
v_call: TRBV10-2
cdr3_length: 17
clone_size: -
d_call: -
j_call: TRBJ1-2

cdr3_nt: TGTGCCTGGAGTGTGACAGAAGTATCTCAGCCCCAGCATTTT
cdr3_aa: CAWSVTEVSQPQHF
v_call: TRBV30
cdr3_length: 14
clone_size: -
d_call: -
j_call: TRBJ1-5

cdr3_nt: TGTGCGACGGGTGGGGGTGGACTAGCGGGAGTTTTTGGCAATGAGCAGTTCTTC
cdr3_aa: CATGGGGLAGVFGNEQFF
v_call: TRBV28
cdr3_length: 18
clone_size: -
d_call: TRBD2
j_call: TRBJ2-1

cdr3_nt: TGTGCCACAAAAAACGAATTAGAAACCGGGGAGCTGTTTTTT
cdr3_aa: CATKNELETGELFF
v_call: TRBV15
cdr3_length: 14
clone_size: -
d_call: -
j_call: TRBJ2-2